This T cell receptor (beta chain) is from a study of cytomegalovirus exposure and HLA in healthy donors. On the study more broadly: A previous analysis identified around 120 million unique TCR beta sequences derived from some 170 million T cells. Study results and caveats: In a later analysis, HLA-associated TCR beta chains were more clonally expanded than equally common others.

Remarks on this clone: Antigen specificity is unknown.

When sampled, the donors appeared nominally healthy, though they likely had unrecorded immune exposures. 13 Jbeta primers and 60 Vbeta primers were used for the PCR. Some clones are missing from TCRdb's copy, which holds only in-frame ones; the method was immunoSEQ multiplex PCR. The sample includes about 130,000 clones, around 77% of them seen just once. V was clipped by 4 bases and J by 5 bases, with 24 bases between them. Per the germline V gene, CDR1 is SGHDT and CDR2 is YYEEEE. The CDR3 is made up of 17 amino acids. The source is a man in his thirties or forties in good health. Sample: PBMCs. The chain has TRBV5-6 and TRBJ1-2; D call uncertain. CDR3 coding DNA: TGTGCCAGCAGCAACGCCGACCTACGACTGACCGGGTATGGCTACACCTTC. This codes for CASSNADLRLTGYGYTF.